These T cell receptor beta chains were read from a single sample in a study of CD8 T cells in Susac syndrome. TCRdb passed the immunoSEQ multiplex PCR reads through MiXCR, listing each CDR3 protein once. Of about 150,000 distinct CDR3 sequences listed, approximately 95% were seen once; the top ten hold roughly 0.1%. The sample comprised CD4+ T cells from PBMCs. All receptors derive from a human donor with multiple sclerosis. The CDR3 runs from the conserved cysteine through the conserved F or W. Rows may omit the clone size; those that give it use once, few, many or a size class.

CDR3 protein: CASSLSGVQPQHF
clone size: NA
V gene: TRBV12-3/TRBV12-4
J gene: TRBJ1-5
CDR3 length: 13

CDR3 protein: CASRDGGNTDTQYF
clone size: NA
V gene: TRBV2
J gene: TRBJ2-3
CDR3 length: 14

CDR3 protein: CASSLYYEQYF
clone size: NA
V gene: TRBV28
J gene: TRBJ2-7
CDR3 length: 11

CDR3 protein: CASSSDTVSYEQYF
clone size: NA
V gene: TRBV7-6
J gene: TRBJ2-7
CDR3 length: 14

CDR3 protein: CAWSDPRGGLSNQPQHF
clone size: NA
V gene: TRBV30
J gene: TRBJ1-5
CDR3 length: 17

CDR3 protein: CASSTPLKEQYF
clone size: NA
V gene: TRBV6-2/TRBV6-3
J gene: TRBJ2-7
CDR3 length: 12

CDR3 protein: CASRRGLIRNSNQPQHF
clone size: NA
V gene: TRBV6-2/TRBV6-3
J gene: TRBJ1-5
CDR3 length: 17

CDR3 protein: CASSLEAGGSNQPQHF
clone size: NA
V gene: TRBV5-1
J gene: TRBJ1-5
CDR3 length: 16

CDR3 protein: CASSSPQRYLHEQYF
clone size: NA
V gene: TRBV27
J gene: TRBJ2-7
CDR3 length: 15

CDR3 protein: CASSSTTPGHLYGYTF
clone size: NA
V gene: TRBV27
J gene: TRBJ1-2
CDR3 length: 16

CDR3 protein: CATSDGTGDRFRGYTF
clone size: NA
V gene: TRBV24-1
J gene: TRBJ1-2
CDR3 length: 16

CDR3 protein: CASSPGGSGDTQYF
clone size: NA
V gene: TRBV28
J gene: TRBJ2-3
CDR3 length: 14

CDR3 protein: CSAREGAGAGEKYF
clone size: few
V gene: TRBV20-1
J gene: TRBJ2-4
CDR3 length: 14

CDR3 protein: CASSLTAPYEQYF
clone size: few
V gene: TRBV28
J gene: TRBJ2-7
CDR3 length: 13

CDR3 protein: CASSSQGLGPGGTQYF
clone size: NA
V gene: TRBV5-6
J gene: TRBJ2-3
CDR3 length: 16

CDR3 protein: CASSRLAGFFDEQFF
clone size: NA
V gene: TRBV9
J gene: TRBJ2-1
CDR3 length: 15

CDR3 protein: CASSSGRALGETQYF
clone size: NA
V gene: TRBV28
J gene: TRBJ2-5
CDR3 length: 15

CDR3 protein: CASGNADTQYF
clone size: NA
V gene: TRBV6-2/TRBV6-3
J gene: TRBJ2-3
CDR3 length: 11

CDR3 protein: CASRSGGATDTQYF
clone size: NA
V gene: TRBV28
J gene: TRBJ2-3
CDR3 length: 14

CDR3 protein: CASSLTGVSLSTDTQYF
clone size: NA
V gene: TRBV6-1
J gene: TRBJ2-3
CDR3 length: 17

CDR3 protein: CSAPDRAGNTIYF
clone size: once
V gene: TRBV20-1
J gene: TRBJ1-3
CDR3 length: 13

CDR3 protein: CASSHAFRSLGNSPLHF
clone size: NA
V gene: TRBV3-1
J gene: TRBJ1-6
CDR3 length: 17

CDR3 protein: CAWRLWEGAEQYF
clone size: NA
V gene: TRBV30
J gene: TRBJ2-7
CDR3 length: 13

CDR3 protein: CASSLGQGGHGYTF
clone size: NA
V gene: TRBV28
J gene: TRBJ1-2
CDR3 length: 14

CDR3 protein: CAWSGGGTYNSPLHF
clone size: NA
V gene: TRBV30
J gene: TRBJ1-6
CDR3 length: 15